These T cell receptor beta chains were read from a single sample in a study of shared clonotypes between healthy human individuals. Sequencing was performed with immunoSEQ multiplex PCR; in TCRdb, only in-frame clones are kept and a portion is missing. There are more than 2 million clones in the sample; 85% to 95% occur only once, and around 1.1% lies in the top ten. Material for sequencing was naive CD8+ T cells sorted from blood. The receptors stem from a man between 18 and 29 years old in good health. Each CDR3 is given with its conserved first and last residue. A D gene is named only where the DNA matches it firmly. Size tells how often a clone was seen (once, few, many) or the class of an expanded clone, and some rows leave it out.

>.|TRBV27|.|TRBJ1-6
TGTGCCAGCAGTACACAGGTTTACTCCTATAATTCACCCCTCCACTTT
CASSTQVYSYNSPLHF
>.|TRBV4-1|.|TRBJ1-1
TGCGCCAGCAGCCCTAAGGACACATGGGGCACTGAAGCTTTCTTT
CASSPKDTWGTEAFF
>.|TRBV29-1|.|TRBJ1-1
TGCAGCGTTGGCTCTACTGAAGCTTTCTTT
CSVGSTEAFF
>.|TRBV7-2|.|TRBJ2-1
TGTGCCAGCAGCCCCAAAGAGCGATACTACAATGAGCAGTTCTTC
CASSPKERYYNEQFF
>.|TRBV5-4|few|TRBJ2-2
TGTGCCAGCAGCTTGGGAGGACAACTAAACACCGGGGAGCTGTTTTTT
CASSLGGQLNTGELFF
>.|TRBV5-4|.|TRBJ2-1
TGTGCCAGCAGCTGGGACGGGCCTTACAATGAGCAGTTCTTC
CASSWDGPYNEQFF
>TRBD1|TRBV27|.|TRBJ2-7
TGTGCCAGCAGCATTCTCCGGGACAGGGCCCGCGAGCAGTACTTC
CASSILRDRAREQYF
>.|TRBV6-5|.|TRBJ2-5
TGTGCCAGCAGTTACTTTACTTCTACTACAACGGAGACCCAGTACTTC
CASSYFTSTTTETQYF
>.|TRBV6-1|.|TRBJ2-5
TGTGCCAGCAGTGAATGGGGAGAAGAGACCCAGTACTTC
CASSEWGEETQYF
>.|TRBV12-5|.|TRBJ2-7
TGTGCTAGTGCGGTGGGCCTCCTCGAGCAGTACTTC
CASAVGLLEQYF
>.|TRBV7-6|.|TRBJ1-3
TGTGCCAGCAGCTTCGGTGACCCTGGAAACACCATATATTTT
CASSFGDPGNTIYF
>TRBD1|TRBV27|once|TRBJ1-4
TGTGCCAGCAGTTCGCAGGGGGCCGGGGAAAAACTGTTTTTT
CASSSQGAGEKLFF
>.|TRBV13|.|TRBJ2-4
TGTGCCAGCAGCTTAGCATCCCCTTCCCTAGCCAAAAACATTCAGTACTTC
CASSLASPSLAKNIQYF
>.|TRBV4-3|once|TRBJ1-2
TGCGCCAGCAGCCCGGGGAGGGGCTATGGCTACACCTTC
CASSPGRGYGYTF
>.|TRBV28|.|TRBJ2-3
TGTGCCAGCAGTTTACCCGCCGAAGGGGGAAATACGCAGTATTTT
CASSLPAEGGNTQYF
>.|TRBV25-1|.|TRBJ1-4
TGTGCCAGCAGTGACCCCTTAAGGATGGAAAAACTGTTTTTT
CASSDPLRMEKLFF
>.|TRBV14|.|TRBJ1-4
TGTGCCAGCAGCCAAGAGGGGGAAGGAACTAATGAAAAACTGTTTTTT
CASSQEGEGTNEKLFF
>TRBD1|TRBV7-8|.|TRBJ1-2
TGTGCCAGCAGCGCGACTGTAGGGGGCGGCTACACCTTC
CASSATVGGGYTF
>TRBD1|TRBV5-5|.|TRBJ2-7
TGTGCCAGCAGCTTGGAACGGACAGGGTACGGTCGCTACGAGCAGTACTTC
CASSLERTGYGRYEQYF
>.|TRBV9|.|TRBJ1-2
TGTGCCAGCAGCCCAGGGGCGATTAACTATGGCTACACCTTC
CASSPGAINYGYTF
>.|TRBV28|.|TRBJ1-2
TGTGCCAGCAGTCTAACAGGGTTCGGGTATGGCTACACCTTC
CASSLTGFGYGYTF
>TRBD1|TRBV6-5|.|TRBJ2-1
TGTGCCAGCAGTTACCAGGGACAGGGGTCGGTGGTTGAGCAGTTCTTC
CASSYQGQGSVVEQFF
>TRBD2|TRBV29-1|.|TRBJ2-1
TGCAGCTTCAGGACTAGCGATTACAATGAGCAGTTCTTC
CSFRTSDYNEQFF
>.|TRBV9|.|TRBJ2-2
TGTGCCAGCAGCGTAGAGGGGACCTTCGGGCACCACGGGGAGCTGTTTTTT
CASSVEGTFGHHGELFF
>.|TRBV5-6|.|TRBJ2-1
TGTGCCAGCAGCTTCGCGGGAAGTCCCTACAATGAGCAGTTCTTC
CASSFAGSPYNEQFF
>.|TRBV7-3|.|TRBJ2-5
TGTGCCAGCAGCTCCCTAGGGCAAGAGACCCAGTACTTC
CASSSLGQETQYF
>.|TRBV14|.|TRBJ2-1
TGTGCCAGCAGCCCAGGGATTAGACAGTTCTTC
CASSPGIRQFF
>TRBD1|TRBV25-1|.|TRBJ2-1
TGTGCCAGCAGTAACCGACAGGGTCCAGTATACAATGAGCAGTTCTTC
CASSNRQGPVYNEQFF
>.|TRBV7-8|.|TRBJ2-7
TGTGCCAGCAGGGACACATTGACTTACGAGCAGTACTTC
CASRDTLTYEQYF
>.|TRBV5-6|.|TRBJ1-4
TGTGCCAGCTCGGCACTTGGGACTAATGAAAAACTGTTTTTT
CASSALGTNEKLFF
>.|TRBV7-9|.|TRBJ1-1
TGTGCCAGCAGCGGACTACAGGCCTTGAACACTGAAGCTTTCTTT
CASSGLQALNTEAFF
>.|TRBV25-1|.|TRBJ1-5
TGTGCCAGCAGTGAAGGAGGGGCAGGGCTCAATCAGCCCCAGCATTTT
CASSEGGAGLNQPQHF
>TRBD2|TRBV28|once|TRBJ2-7
TGTGCCAGCAGTCTAGCGGGGGGGTCTTACGAGCAGTACTTC
CASSLAGGSYEQYF
>.|TRBV5-1|.|TRBJ2-1
TGCGCCAGCAGCTTGTCTAGTTTGCGGTTTAACCACAATGAGCAGTTCTTC
CASSLSSLRFNHNEQFF
>.|TRBV13|.|TRBJ1-4
TGTGCCAGCAGCTTGACGGGGGCAGAAGAAAAACTGTTTTTT
CASSLTGAEEKLFF
>.|TRBV7-2|.|TRBJ1-5
TGTGCCAGCAGCTTATCGCAGGGGAGCAATCAGCCCCAGCATTTT
CASSLSQGSNQPQHF
>.|TRBV13|.|TRBJ2-1
TGTGCCAGCAGCTCAGGTGAGGGGTCCTACAATGAGCAGTTCTTC
CASSSGEGSYNEQFF
>.|TRBV6-5|.|TRBJ2-7
TGTGCCAGCAGTTTAGTAGGGGGGCGCGAGCAGTACTTC
CASSLVGGREQYF
>TRBD1|TRBV19|.|TRBJ1-1
TGTGCCAGTAGTCCACAGGGGGCCTGGAACACTGAAGCTTTCTTT
CASSPQGAWNTEAFF
>TRBD1|TRBV9|.|TRBJ1-4
TGTGCCAGCAGCTCGCAGACAGGGTGGAATGAAAAACTGTTTTTT
CASSSQTGWNEKLFF
>.|TRBV5-6|once|TRBJ2-7
TGTGCCAGCAGCTTCGAAGGGGCTGGCTACGAGCAGTACTTC
CASSFEGAGYEQYF
>TRBD2|TRBV5-6|.|TRBJ2-7
TGTGCCAGCAGCTTGAACATGGCGGGAGGCTCCTACGAGCAGTACTTC
CASSLNMAGGSYEQYF
>.|TRBV7-6|.|TRBJ2-2
TGTGCCAGCCAGGGGCAGGCGTACACCGGGGAGCTGTTTTTT
CASQGQAYTGELFF
>.|TRBV28|.|TRBJ2-2
TGTGCCAGCAGTTGGGACACCGGGGAGCTGTTTTTT
CASSWDTGELFF
>TRBD1|TRBV6-5|.|TRBJ1-2
TGTGCCAGCAGTTCGGGACAGGCTAACTATGGCTACACCTTC
CASSSGQANYGYTF
>.|TRBV27|.|TRBJ2-2
TGTGCCAGCAGTTTAGGGGGGTCCCTCGACGGGGAGCTGTTTTTT
CASSLGGSLDGELFF
>.|TRBV28|few|TRBJ2-7
TGTGCCAGCAGTTTACTCCTCGAGCAGTACTTC
CASSLLLEQYF
>TRBD2|TRBV9|once|TRBJ2-7
TGTGCCAGCAGCGTCCATAGCGGGTTATCCTACGAGCAGTACTTC
CASSVHSGLSYEQYF
>.|TRBV4-3|.|TRBJ2-7
TGCGCCAGCAGCCAAGGGAGGGACAACTACGAGCAGTACTTC
CASSQGRDNYEQYF
>.|TRBV11-2|.|TRBJ2-3
TGTGCCAGCAGCTTAGCTGAGGGCACAGATACGCAGTATTTT
CASSLAEGTDTQYF
>.|TRBV5-6|.|TRBJ1-1
TGTGCCAGCAGCTTGGGTTGGACAGAAGCTTTCTTT
CASSLGWTEAFF